This passage covers 17 T cell receptor beta chains from one sample sequenced in a study of control samples from healthy donors and cancer patients. Data came from immunoSEQ multiplex PCR; TCRdb stores just in-frame clones and leaves some out. The sample contains about 250,000 clones, about 80% of which appear only once. The sample comprised PBMCs. These receptors were taken from a woman in her sixties with lung cancer.

The chain has TRBV30 and TRBJ1-6; D is uncertain. This CDR3 comprises 13 residues. From germline, CDR1 is GTSNPN and CDR2 SVGIG (reference sequence). With 3 bases removed from V and 5 bases from J, the gap between germline ends came to 8 bases. As DNA, the CDR3 is TGTGCCTGGAGCTTGCTGGATAATTCACCCCTCCACTTT. Its protein product is CAWSLLDNSPLHF.

This chain joins TRBV2 and TRBJ1-4, with D perhaps TRBD1 (5 bases). With 6 bases removed from V and 8 bases from J, the gap between germline ends came to 10 bases. This CDR3 contains 12 residues. Germline values: CDR1 SNHLY, CDR2 FYNNEI. The CDR3 DNA sequence: TGTGCCAGCAGGGGGACGGGAGAAAAACTGTTTTTT. It codes for CASRGTGEKLFF. The full variable domain, with the rest looked up from reference TRBV2 and TRBJ1-4, is EPEVTQTPSHQVTQMGQEVILRCVPISNHLYFYWYRQILGQKVEFLVSFYNNEISEKSEIFDDQFSVERPDGSNFTLKIRSTKLEDSAMYFCASRGTGEKLFFGSGTQLSVL.

The V call is TRBV7-9, the J call TRBJ1-1, with TRBD1 as a possible D gene (6 bases). V was trimmed by 1 base and J by 3 bases, leaving 12 bases between them. The CDR3 consists of 15 residues. Germline V gene sequence: CDR1 SEHNR, CDR2 FQNEAQ (reference sequence). In DNA form, the CDR3 reads TGTGCCAGCAGCTTAGGCAGGGGACAACACACTGAAGCTTTCTTT. Its protein is CASSLGRGQHTEAFF.

V is TRBV6-5 and J is TRBJ2-7; 10 bases align to TRBD2. In germline, CDR1 is MNHEY, CDR2 SVGAGI. J gave up 5 bases and V 6 bases, and 4 bases lay outside the gene matches. The CDR3 length is 13 residues. The CDR3 bases are TGTGCCAGCAGGGCTAGCGGGAGCCACGAGCAGTACTTC. Its protein is CASRASGSHEQYF.

This chain joins TRBV4-1 and TRBJ1-5; weak D call: TRBD1 (6 bases). The CDR3 sequence is 18 residues long. V lost 6 bases and J 0 bases, leaving 21 bases between the germline ends. Germline values: CDR1 MGHRA, CDR2 YSYEKL. CDR3 residues: CASSQRVRQVYSNQPQHF. The DNA for the CDR3 is TGCGCCAGCAGTCAGAGGGTAAGACAGGTTTATAGCAATCAGCCCCAGCATTTT.

The chain combines TRBV7-2 with TRBJ2-2, with D unclear. The CDR3 extends over 13 amino acids. V was clipped by 5 bases and J by 6 bases, with 10 bases between them. Germline V gives CDR1 SGHTA, CDR2 FQGNSA. This chain's CDR3 is CASSRTGPGELFF. In DNA, the CDR3 is TGTGCCAGCAGCAGAACCGGACCCGGGGAGCTGTTTTTT. Combining the CDR3 with reference TRBV7-2 and TRBJ2-2 gives the whole variable domain GAGVSQSPSNKVTEKGKDVELRCDPISGHTALYWYRQSLGQGLEFLIYFQGNSAPDKSGLPSDRFSAERTGGSVSTLTIQRTQQEDSAVYLCASSRTGPGELFFGEGSRLTVL.

This clone appeared a single time. The V gene is TRBV10-3, the J gene TRBJ2-5; 12 bases match TRBD1. Germline CDR1 is ENHRY and CDR2 is SYGVKD. This CDR3 spans 15 amino acids. Trimming at V came to 5 bases and at J to 5 bases, leaving 6 bases not matched to a gene. CDR3 amino acids: CAISLGTGGWETQYF. CDR3 DNA: TGTGCCATCAGTTTAGGGACAGGGGGCTGGGAGACCCAGTACTTC.

The gene calls are TRBV3-1 (or the pseudogene TRBV3-2) and TRBJ1-1, with D tentatively TRBD1 (5 bases). CDR1 is LGHDT, CDR2 YNNKEL, per germline (reference sequence). This CDR3 spans 15 amino acids. The V end lost 6 bases, the J end lost 6 bases, and 20 bases lay between the germline ends. CDR3 DNA sequence: TGTGCCAGCAGGACGACAGACGGGACGGCCCCTGAAGCTTTCTTT. This translates into CASRTTDGTAPEAFF.

This chain uses TRBV20-1 with TRBJ1-4, with no clear D. This CDR3 is 14 amino acids long. The ends were cut back, 3 bases at V and 8 bases at J, with 16 bases in the middle. Germline V lookup: CDR1 DFQATT, CDR2 SNEGSKA (reference sequence). Here the CDR3 reads CSASAPYEGEKLFF. The CDR3, as DNA: TGCAGTGCTAGTGCGCCCTATGAAGGAGAAAAACTGTTTTTT.

This clone came up once. This chain joins TRBV5-1 and TRBJ1-2; D is perhaps TRBD1 (5 bases). Germline values: CDR1 SGHRS, CDR2 YFSETQ. V was shortened by 2 bases and J by 8 bases, with 16 bases between the two germline ends. The CDR3 has 14 amino acids. CDR3 DNA sequence: TGCGCCAGCAGCTTAGGAGATGGGGCGGCGGGCTACACCTTC. Encoded protein: CASSLGDGAAGYTF.

J is TRBJ1-2 and V is TRBV7-3, with TRBD1 as a possible D gene (5 bases). This CDR3 is built from 13 residues. V was cut by 3 bases and J by 6 bases, with 11 bases left in between. From germline, CDR1 is SGHTA and CDR2 FQGTGA. The chain's CDR3 is CASSFLGGNGYTF. The CDR3 DNA follows: TGTGCCAGCAGCTTTCTCGGGGGGAATGGCTACACCTTC.

V is TRBV29-1 and J is TRBJ1-4; no reliable D call. Trimming took off 4 bases at V and 7 bases at J, with 13 bases between the two ends. Germline V gene lookup returns CDR1 SQVTM and CDR2 ANQGSEA. The CDR3 loop spans 13 amino acids. Here the CDR3 reads CSVVRQEGEKLFF. The CDR3 nucleotides read TGCAGCGTTGTTCGCCAGGAGGGTGAAAAACTGTTTTTT.

The gene calls are TRBV18 and TRBJ1-2; 7 bases line up with TRBD1. The CDR3 has 15 amino acids. The germline V gene has CDR1 KGHSH and CDR2 LQKENI. Trimming cost V 3 bases and J 0 bases; bases outside gene matches: 4. CDR3 region: CASSPGTAANYGYTF. CDR3 coding DNA: TGTGCCAGCTCACCCGGGACAGCCGCTAACTATGGCTACACCTTC.

The chain carries TRBV2 and TRBJ1-2; the match to TRBD1 covers 7 bases. Germline lookup yields CDR1 SNHLY and CDR2 FYNNEI. CDR3 length equals 13 residues. J lost 8 bases, V lost 4 bases, and 7 bases had no gene match. CDR3 nucleotide sequence: TGTGCCAGCAGTGCGCAGGGGGGAGAGGGCTACACCTTC. This encodes CASSAQGGEGYTF.

Comment on this clone: The same CDR3 also results from other DNA sequences found in this sample. The genes are TRBV5-1 and TRBJ1-5; possible D gene TRBD1, 5 bases. The length of the CDR3 is 14 residues. Trimming shortened V by 3 bases and J by 4 bases, and 11 bases separated the two germline ends. The germline CDR1 and CDR2 sequences are SGHRS and YFSETQ. The CDR3 loop is CASSYGTGNQPQHF. CDR3 in DNA: TGCGCCAGCAGCTATGGGACGGGAAATCAGCCCCAGCATTTT.

This clone was detected once. This chain joins TRBV12-3 or TRBV12-4 and TRBJ2-5, with D perhaps TRBD1 or TRBD2 (6 bases each). The CDR3 runs to 13 residues. With 3 bases removed from V and 12 bases from J, the gap between germline ends came to 17 bases. CDR3 amino acids: CASSLRGDVRKYF. The CDR3 nucleotides read TGTGCCAGCAGTTTGAGGGGGGACGTCCGAAAGTACTTC.

The chain employs TRBV5-1 and TRBJ2-1; the match to TRBD1 covers 7 bases. Germline lookup yields CDR1 SGHRS and CDR2 YFSETQ. The J segment lost 7 bases and the V segment lost 4 bases, leaving 14 bases of the junction unmatched. The CDR3 loop spans 16 amino acids. The CDR3 region has the DNA TGCGCCAGCAGCGACAGGGAACGGAGAGGGGAAAATGAGCAGTTCTTC. Protein sequence: CASSDRERRGENEQFF.